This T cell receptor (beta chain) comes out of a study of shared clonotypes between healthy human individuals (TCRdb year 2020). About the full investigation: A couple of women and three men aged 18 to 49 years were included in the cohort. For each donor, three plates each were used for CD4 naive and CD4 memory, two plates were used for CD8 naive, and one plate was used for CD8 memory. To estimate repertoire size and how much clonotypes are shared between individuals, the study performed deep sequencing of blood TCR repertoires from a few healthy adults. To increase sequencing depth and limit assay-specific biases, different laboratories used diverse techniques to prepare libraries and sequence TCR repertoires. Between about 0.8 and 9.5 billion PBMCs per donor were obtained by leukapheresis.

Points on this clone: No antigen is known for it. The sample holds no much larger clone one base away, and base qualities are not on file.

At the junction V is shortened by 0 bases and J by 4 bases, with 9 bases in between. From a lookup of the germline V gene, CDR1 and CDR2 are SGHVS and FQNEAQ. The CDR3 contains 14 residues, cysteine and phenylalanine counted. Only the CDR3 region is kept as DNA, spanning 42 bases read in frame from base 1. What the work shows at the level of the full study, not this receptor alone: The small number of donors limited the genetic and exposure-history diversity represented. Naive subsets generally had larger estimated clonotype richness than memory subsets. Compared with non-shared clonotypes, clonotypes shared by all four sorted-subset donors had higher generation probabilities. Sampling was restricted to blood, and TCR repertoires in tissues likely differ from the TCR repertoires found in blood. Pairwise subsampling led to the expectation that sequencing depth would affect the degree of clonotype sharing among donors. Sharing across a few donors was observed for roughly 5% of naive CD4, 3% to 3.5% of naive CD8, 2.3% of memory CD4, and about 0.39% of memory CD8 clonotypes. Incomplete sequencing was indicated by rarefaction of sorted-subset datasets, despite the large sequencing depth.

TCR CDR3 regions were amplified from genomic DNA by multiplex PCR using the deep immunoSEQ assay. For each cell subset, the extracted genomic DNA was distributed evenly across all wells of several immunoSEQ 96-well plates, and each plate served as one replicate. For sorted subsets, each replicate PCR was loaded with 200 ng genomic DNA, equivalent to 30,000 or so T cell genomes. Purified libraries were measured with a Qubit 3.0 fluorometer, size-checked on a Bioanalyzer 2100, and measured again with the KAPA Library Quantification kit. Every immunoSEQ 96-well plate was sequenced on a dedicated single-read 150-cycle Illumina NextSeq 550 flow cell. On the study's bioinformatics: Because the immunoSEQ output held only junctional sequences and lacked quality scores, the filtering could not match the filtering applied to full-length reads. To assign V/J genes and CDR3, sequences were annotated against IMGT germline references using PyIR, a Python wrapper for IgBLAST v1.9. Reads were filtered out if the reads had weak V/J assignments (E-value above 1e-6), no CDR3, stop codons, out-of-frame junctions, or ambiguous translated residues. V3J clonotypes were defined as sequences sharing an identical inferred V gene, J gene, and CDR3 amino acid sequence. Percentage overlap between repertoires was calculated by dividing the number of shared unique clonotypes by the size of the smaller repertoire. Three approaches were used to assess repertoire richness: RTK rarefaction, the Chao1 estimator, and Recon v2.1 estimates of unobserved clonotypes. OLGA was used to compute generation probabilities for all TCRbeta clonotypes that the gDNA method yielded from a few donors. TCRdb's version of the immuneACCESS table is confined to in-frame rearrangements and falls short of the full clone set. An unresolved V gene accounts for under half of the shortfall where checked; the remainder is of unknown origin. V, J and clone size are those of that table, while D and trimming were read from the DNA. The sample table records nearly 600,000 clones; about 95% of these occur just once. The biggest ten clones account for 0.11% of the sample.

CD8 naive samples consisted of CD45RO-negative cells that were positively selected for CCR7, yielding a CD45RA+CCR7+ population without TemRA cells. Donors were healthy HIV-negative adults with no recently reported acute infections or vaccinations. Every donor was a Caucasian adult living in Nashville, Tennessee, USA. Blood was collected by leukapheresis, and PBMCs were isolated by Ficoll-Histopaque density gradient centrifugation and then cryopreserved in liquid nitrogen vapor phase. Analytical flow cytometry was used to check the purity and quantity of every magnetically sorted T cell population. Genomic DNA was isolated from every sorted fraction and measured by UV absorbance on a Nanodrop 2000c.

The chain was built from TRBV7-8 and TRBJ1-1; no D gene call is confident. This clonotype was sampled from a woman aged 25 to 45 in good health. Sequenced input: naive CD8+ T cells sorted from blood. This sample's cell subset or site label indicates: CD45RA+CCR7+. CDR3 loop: CASSLAEESTEAFF. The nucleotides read TGTGCCAGCAGCTTAGCGGAGGAGAGCACTGAAGCTTTCTTT. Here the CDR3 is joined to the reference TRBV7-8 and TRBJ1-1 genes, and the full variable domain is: GAGVSQSPRYKVAKRGQDVALRCDPISGHVSLFWYQQALGQGPEFLTYFQNEAQLDKSGLPSDRFFAERPEGSVSTLKIQRTQQEDSAVYLCASSLAEESTEAFFGQGTRLTVV.